The 3 T cell receptor beta chains presented below share a single source sample, sequenced in a study of T cells in Graves' hyperthyroidism and ophthalmopathy. TCR beta CDR3 region amplification was performed from RNA transcripts. The TCR CDR3 first-round RT-PCR relied on the HTBI primer set. In TCRdb, the multiplex PCR reads were re-called with MiXCR into one record per CDR3 protein. The sample holds roughly 350,000 distinct CDR3 sequences, roughly 13% seen once. The sample taken for sequencing was blood. The receptor set was obtained from a woman aged 40 to 50 with Graves' ophthalmopathy.

This clonotype was counted many times. The genes are TRBV28 and TRBJ2-3, with D possibly matching TRBD2 (6 bases). The germline gives CDR1 MDHEN, CDR2 SYDVKM. Trimming took off 7 bases at V and 4 bases at J, with 15 bases between the two ends. This CDR3 comprises 14 residues. DNA for the CDR3: TGTGCCAGCACCTCCCCGGGAGCATCAGATACGCAGTATTTT. It is translated as CASTSPGASDTQYF.

The chain is built from TRBV19 and TRBJ2-1; the D gene is possibly TRBD2 (5 bases). The CDR3 sequence is 14 residues long. Germline loops: CDR1 LNHDA, CDR2 SQIVND (reference sequence). V gave up 5 bases and J gave up 9 bases, with 17 bases separating them. CDR3 nucleotide sequence: TGTGCCAGTAGTGGCCCACGGGCCCTAGCTGAGCAGTTCTTC. Protein sequence: CASSGPRALAEQFF.

Many counts were recorded for this clonotype. DNA of the CDR3: TGTGCCAGTGAGGTGCGGACCGGGGAGCTGTTTTTT. Its translation is CASEVRTGELFF. The rearrangement joins TRBV2 to TRBJ2-2; D unclear. Trimming left V 9 bases short and J 5 bases short, with 10 bases between. Per the germline V gene, CDR1 is SNHLY and CDR2 is FYNNEI. CDR3 length: 12 residues.